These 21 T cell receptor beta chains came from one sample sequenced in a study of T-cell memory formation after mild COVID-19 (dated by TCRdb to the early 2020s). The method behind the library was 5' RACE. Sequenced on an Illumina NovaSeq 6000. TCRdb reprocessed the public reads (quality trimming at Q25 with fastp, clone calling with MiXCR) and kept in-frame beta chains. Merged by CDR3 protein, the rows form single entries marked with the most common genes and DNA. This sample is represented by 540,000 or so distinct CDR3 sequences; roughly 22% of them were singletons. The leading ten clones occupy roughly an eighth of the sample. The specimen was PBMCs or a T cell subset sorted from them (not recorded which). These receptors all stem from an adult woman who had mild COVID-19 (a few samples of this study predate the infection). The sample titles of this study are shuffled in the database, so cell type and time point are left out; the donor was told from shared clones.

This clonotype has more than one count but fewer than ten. CDR3 protein: CSAGTSASHEQYF. The CDR3 coding sequence is TGCAGTGCCGGGACTAGCGCGAGTCACGAGCAGTACTTC. This chain uses TRBV20-1 with TRBJ2-7; 10 bases are a match to TRBD2. Germline V lookup: CDR1 DFQATT, CDR2 SNEGSKA (reference sequence). The CDR3 is made up of 13 amino acids. The V and J ends lost 6 bases and 5 bases, in that order; junction bases with no gene match: 7.

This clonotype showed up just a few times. The CDR3 DNA reads as TGTGCCAGCAGCTTACTGGCTAGCGGGGGACTTGCCGGGGAGCTGTTTTTT. It specifies CASSLLASGGLAGELFF. The gene calls are TRBV7-3 and TRBJ2-2; 10 bases line up with TRBD2. V lost 2 bases to trimming and J lost 6 bases; unmatched junction nucleotides: 9. Germline V gene data show CDR1 as SGHTA and CDR2 as FQGTGA. The CDR3 covers 17 residues.

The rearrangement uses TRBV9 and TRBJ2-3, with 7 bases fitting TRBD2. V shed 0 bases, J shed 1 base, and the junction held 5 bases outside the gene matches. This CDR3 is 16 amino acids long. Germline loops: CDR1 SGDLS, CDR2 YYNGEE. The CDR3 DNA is TGTGCCAGCAGCGTAGAGACTAGCCCTGGCACAGATACGCAGTATTTT. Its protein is CASSVETSPGTDTQYF.

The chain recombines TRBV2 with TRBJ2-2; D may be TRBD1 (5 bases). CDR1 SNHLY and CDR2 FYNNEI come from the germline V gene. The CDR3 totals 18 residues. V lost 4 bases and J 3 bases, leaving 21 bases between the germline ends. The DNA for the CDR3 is TGTGCCAGCAGTGGCCTAACAGGATCGGTTCTGTACACCGGGGAGCTGTTTTTT. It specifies CASSGLTGSVLYTGELFF. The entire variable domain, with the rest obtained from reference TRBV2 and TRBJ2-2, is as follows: EPEVTQTPSHQVTQMGQEVILRCVPISNHLYFYWYRQILGQKVEFLVSFYNNEISEKSEIFDDQFSVERPDGSNFTLKIRSTKLEDSAMYFCASSGLTGSVLYTGELFFGEGSRLTVL.

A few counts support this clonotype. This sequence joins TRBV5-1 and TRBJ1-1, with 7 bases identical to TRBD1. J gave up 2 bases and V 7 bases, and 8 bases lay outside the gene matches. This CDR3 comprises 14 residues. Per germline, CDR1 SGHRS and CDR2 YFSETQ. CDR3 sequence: CASGRQGANTEAFF. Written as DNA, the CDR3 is TGCGCCAGCGGAAGACAGGGAGCAAACACTGAAGCTTTCTTT.

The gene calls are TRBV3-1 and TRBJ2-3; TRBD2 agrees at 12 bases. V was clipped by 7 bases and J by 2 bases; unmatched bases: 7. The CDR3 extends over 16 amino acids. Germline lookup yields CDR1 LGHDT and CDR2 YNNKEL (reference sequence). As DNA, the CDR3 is TGTGCCAGCAACCAGCTAGCGGGAGGGCTCACAGATACGCAGTATTTT. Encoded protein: CASNQLAGGLTDTQYF.

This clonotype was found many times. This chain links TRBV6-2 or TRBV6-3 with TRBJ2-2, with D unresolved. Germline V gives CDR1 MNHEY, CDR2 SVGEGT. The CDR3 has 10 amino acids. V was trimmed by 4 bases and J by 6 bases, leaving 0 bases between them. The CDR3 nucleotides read TGTGCCAGCAGTTCCGGGGAGCTGTTTTTT. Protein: CASSSGELFF.

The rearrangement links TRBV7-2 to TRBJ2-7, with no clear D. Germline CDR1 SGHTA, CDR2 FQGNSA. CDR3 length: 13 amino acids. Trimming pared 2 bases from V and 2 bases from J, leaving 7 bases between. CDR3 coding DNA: TGTGCCAGCAGCTTATTCTTAACCTACGAGCAGTACTTC. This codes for CASSLFLTYEQYF.

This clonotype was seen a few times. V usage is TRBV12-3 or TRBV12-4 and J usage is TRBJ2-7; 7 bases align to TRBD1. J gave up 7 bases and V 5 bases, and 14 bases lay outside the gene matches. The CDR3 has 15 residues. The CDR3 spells CASSRSPTGLSEQYF. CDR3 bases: TGTGCCAGCAGTCGCAGTCCGACAGGGTTAAGTGAGCAGTACTTC.

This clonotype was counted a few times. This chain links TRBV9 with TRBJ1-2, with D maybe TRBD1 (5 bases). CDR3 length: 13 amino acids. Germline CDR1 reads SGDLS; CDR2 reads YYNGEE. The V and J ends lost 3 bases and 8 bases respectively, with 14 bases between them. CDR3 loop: CASSGDSSEGYTF. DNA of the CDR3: TGTGCCAGCAGCGGCGACAGCTCTGAAGGCTACACCTTC.

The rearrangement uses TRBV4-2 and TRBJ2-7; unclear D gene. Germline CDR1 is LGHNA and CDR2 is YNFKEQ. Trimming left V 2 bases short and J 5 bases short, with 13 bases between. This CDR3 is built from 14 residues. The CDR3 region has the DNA TGTGCCAGCAGCCAACGGGCTAGTTCAAACGAGCAGTACTTC. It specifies CASSQRASSNEQYF.

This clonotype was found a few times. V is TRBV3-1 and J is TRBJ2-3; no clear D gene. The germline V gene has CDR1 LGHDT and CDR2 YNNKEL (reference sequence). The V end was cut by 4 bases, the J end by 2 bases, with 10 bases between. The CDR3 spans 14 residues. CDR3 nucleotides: TGTGCCAGCAGCCCGTACAAAAACACAGATACGCAGTATTTT. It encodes CASSPYKNTDTQYF.

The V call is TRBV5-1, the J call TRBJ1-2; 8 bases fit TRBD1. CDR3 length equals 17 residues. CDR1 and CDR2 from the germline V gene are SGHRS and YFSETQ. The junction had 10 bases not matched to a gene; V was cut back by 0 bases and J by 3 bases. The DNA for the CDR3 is TGCGCCAGCAGCTTGGAAACAGGGGGATCAGTCGACTATGGCTACACCTTC. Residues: CASSLETGGSVDYGYTF.

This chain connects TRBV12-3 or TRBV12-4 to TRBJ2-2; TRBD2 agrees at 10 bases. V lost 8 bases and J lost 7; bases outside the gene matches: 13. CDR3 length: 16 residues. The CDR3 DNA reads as TGTGCCAGCGCAGGCGGGCTAGCGGGAGTGGTCGGGGAGCTGTTTTTT. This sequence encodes CASAGGLAGVVGELFF.

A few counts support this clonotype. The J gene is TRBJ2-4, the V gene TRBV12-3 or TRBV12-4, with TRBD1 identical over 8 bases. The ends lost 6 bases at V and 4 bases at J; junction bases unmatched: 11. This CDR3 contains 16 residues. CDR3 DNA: TGTGCCAGCAGGTTCCTCACTTACAGGGGGAAAAACATTCAGTACTTC. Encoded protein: CASRFLTYRGKNIQYF.

CDR3 in amino acids: CASSLPRNSNQPQHF. In DNA form, the CDR3 reads TGTGCCAGCAGCTTACCCAGAAATAGCAATCAGCCCCAGCATTTT. J is TRBJ1-5 and V is TRBV7-2; D is undetermined. V was cut by 2 bases and J by 0 bases, with 8 bases left in between. CDR3 length: 15 residues. Germline assignment: CDR1 SGHTA and CDR2 FQGNSA.

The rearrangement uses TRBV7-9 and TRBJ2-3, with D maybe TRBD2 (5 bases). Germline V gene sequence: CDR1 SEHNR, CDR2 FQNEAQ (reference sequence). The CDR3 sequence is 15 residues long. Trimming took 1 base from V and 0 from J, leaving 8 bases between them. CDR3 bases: TGTGCCAGCAGCTTAGAAGCGGCTAGCACAGATACGCAGTATTTT. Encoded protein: CASSLEAASTDTQYF.

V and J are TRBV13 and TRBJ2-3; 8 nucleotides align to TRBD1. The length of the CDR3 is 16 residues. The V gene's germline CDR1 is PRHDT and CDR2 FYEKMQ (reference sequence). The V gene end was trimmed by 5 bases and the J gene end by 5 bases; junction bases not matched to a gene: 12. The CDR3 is CASSAGQEYLEDTQYF. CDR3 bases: TGTGCCAGCAGCGCGGGACAGGAGTACTTAGAAGATACGCAGTATTTT.

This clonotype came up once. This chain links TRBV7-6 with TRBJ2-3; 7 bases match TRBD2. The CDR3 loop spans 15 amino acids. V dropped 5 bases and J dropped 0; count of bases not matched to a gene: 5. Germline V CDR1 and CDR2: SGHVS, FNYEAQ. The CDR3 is CASSQSGASTDTQYF. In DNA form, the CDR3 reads TGTGCCAGCAGCCAGAGCGGGGCCAGCACAGATACGCAGTATTTT.

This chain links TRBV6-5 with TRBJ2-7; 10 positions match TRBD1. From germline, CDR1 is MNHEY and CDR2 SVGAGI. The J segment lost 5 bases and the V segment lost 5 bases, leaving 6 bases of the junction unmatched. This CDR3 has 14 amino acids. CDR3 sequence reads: CASSVRDRGHEQYF. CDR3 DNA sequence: TGTGCCAGCAGTGTTCGGGACAGGGGTCACGAGCAGTACTTC.

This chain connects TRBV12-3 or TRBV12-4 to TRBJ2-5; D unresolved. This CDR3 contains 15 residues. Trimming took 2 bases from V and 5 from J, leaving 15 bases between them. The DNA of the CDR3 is TGTGCCAGCAGTTTAAATCAGCTCTCATCCGAGACCCAGTACTTC. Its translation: CASSLNQLSSETQYF.